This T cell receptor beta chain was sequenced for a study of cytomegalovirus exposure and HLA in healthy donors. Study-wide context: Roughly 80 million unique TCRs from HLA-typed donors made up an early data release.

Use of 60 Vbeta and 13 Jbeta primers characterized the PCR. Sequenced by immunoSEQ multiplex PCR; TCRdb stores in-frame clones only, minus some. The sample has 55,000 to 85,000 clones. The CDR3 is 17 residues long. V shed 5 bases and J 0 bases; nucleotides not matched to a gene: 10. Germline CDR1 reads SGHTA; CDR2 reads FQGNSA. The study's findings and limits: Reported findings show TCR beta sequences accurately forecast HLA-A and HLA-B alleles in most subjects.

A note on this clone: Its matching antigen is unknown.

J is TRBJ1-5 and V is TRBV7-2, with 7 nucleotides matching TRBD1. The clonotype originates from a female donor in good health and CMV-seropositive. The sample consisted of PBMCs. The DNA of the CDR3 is TGTGCCAGCAGCGTAGTGGGTACAGGGGATAGCAATCAGCCCCAGCATTTT. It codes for CASSVVGTGDSNQPQHF.